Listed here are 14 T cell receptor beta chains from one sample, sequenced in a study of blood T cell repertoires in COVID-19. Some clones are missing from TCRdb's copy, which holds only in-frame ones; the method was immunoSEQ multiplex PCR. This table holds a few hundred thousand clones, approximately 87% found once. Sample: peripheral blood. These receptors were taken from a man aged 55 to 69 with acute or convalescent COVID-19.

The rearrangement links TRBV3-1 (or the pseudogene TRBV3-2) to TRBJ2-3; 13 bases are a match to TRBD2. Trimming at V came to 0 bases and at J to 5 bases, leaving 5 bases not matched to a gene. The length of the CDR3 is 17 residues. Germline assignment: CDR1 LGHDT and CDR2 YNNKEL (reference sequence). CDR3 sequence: CASSQELAGGPGDTQYF. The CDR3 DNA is TGTGCCAGCAGCCAAGAACTAGCGGGAGGGCCGGGAGATACGCAGTATTTT.

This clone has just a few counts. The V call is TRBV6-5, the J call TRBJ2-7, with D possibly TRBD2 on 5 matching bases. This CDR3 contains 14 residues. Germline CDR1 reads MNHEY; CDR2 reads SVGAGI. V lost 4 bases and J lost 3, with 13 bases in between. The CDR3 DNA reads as TGTGCCAGCAGTTCTCCGGGAAACGACTACGAGCAGTACTTC. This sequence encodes CASSSPGNDYEQYF.

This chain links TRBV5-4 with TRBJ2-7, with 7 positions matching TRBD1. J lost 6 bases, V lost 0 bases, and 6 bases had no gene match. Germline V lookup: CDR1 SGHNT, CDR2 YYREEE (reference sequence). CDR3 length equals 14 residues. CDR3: CASSLDRGPSEQYF. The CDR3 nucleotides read TGTGCCAGCAGCTTGGACAGGGGCCCGAGCGAGCAGTACTTC.

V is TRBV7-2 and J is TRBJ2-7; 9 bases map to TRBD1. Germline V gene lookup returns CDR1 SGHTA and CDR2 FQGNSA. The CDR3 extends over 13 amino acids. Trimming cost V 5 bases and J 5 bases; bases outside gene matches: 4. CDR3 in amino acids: CASSHNRGHEQYF. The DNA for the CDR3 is TGTGCCAGCAGCCATAACAGGGGGCACGAGCAGTACTTC.

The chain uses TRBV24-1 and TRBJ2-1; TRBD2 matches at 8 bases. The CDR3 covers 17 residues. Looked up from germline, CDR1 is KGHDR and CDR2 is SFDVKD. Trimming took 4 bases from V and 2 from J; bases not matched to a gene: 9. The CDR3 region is CATSEPTSGSPYNEQFF. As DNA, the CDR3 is TGTGCCACCAGTGAACCAACAAGCGGGAGCCCCTACAATGAGCAGTTCTTC.

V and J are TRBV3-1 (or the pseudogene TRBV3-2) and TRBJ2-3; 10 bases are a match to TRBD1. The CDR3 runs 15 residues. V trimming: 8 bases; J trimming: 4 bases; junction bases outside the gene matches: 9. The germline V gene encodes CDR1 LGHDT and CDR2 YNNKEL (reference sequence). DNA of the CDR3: TGTGCCAGCTCTCGACCGGGACAGGGGTCAGATACGCAGTATTTT. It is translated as CASSRPGQGSDTQYF.

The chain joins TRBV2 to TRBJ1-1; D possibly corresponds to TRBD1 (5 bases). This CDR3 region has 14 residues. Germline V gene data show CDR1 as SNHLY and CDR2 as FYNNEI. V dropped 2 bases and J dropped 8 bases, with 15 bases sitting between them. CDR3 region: CASSEWGLDREAFF. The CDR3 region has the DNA TGTGCCAGCAGTGAATGGGGCCTGGACCGAGAAGCTTTCTTT.

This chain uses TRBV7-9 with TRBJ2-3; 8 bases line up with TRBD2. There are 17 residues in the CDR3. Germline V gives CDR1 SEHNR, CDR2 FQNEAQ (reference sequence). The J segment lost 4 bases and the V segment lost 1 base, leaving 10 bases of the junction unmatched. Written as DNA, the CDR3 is TGTGCCAGCAGCTTAGGGGTAGCGGGAAAATACGCAGATACGCAGTATTTT. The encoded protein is CASSLGVAGKYADTQYF.

This CDR3 is CASSLNRGSDYGYTF. CDR3 nucleotide sequence: TGTGCCAGCAGCTTGAACAGGGGGTCCGACTATGGCTACACCTTC. This sequence joins TRBV5-4 and TRBJ1-2; 8 nucleotides align to TRBD1. This CDR3 is 15 amino acids long. Per the germline V gene, CDR1 is SGHNT and CDR2 is YYREEE (reference sequence). Trimming at V came to 1 base and at J to 3 bases, leaving 5 bases not matched to a gene.

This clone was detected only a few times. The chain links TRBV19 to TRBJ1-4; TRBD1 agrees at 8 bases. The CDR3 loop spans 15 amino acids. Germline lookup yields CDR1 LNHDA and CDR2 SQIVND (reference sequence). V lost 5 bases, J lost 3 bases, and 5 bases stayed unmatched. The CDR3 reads CASSAQGAANEKLFF. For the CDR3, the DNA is TGTGCCAGTAGTGCCCAGGGGGCGGCTAATGAAAAACTGTTTTTT.

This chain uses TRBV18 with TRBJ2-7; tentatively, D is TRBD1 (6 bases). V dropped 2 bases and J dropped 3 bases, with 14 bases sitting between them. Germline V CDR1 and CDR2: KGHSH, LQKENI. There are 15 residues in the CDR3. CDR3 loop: CASSPGSQGRYEQYF. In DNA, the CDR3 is TGTGCCAGCTCACCAGGGTCACAGGGACGCTACGAGCAGTACTTC.

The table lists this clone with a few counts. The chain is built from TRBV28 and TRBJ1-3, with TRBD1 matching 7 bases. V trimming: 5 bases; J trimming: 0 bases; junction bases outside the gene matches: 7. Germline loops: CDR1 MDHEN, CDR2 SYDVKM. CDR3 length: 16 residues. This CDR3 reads CASSTPGQVSGNTIYF. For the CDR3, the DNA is TGTGCCAGCAGTACCCCTGGACAGGTCTCTGGAAACACCATATATTTT. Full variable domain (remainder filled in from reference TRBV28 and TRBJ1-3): DVKVTQSSRYLVKRTGEKVFLECVQDMDHENMFWYRQDPGLGLRLIYFSYDVKMKEKGDIPEGYSVSREKKERFSLILESASTNQTSMYLCASSTPGQVSGNTIYFGEGSWLTVV.

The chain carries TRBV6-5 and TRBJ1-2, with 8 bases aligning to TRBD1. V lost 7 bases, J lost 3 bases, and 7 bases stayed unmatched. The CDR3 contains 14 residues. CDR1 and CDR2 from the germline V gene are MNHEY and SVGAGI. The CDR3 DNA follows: TGTGCCAGCATTGGACAGGGTTGGCACTATGGCTACACCTTC. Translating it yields CASIGQGWHYGYTF.

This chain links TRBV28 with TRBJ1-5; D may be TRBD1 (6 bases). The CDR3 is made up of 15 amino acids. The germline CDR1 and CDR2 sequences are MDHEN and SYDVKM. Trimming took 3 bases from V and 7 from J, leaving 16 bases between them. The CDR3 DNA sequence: TGTGCCAGCAGTTTGGGGGGGACAAGGCCCCAGCCCCAGCATTTT. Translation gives CASSLGGTRPQPQHF.